What follows describes a single T cell receptor (beta chain). Its matching antigen is unknown. Germline CDR1 SGHTA, CDR2 FQGNSA. The germline V and J ends were trimmed by 0 bases and 3 bases, with 9 bases remaining between them. The CDR3 has 15 amino acids. The entry originates in a study of response to subunit inactivated influenza vaccine. Study results and caveats: Authors suggested seasonal influenza vaccinations each recruit few new T cells.

TCRdb reanalysed the RT-PCR reads using MiXCR and keeps one entry per CDR3 protein. The sample lists approximately 310,000 distinct CDR3 sequences, around a fifth occurring once. V usage is TRBV7-2 and J usage is TRBJ2-4; no clear D. The starting material was PBMCs from blood, obtained around 22 months after vaccination. The sequence was collected from a man between 50 and 69 years old who received an inactivated influenza vaccine. DNA of the CDR3: TGTGCCAGCAGCTTAGCCGGAGTCAGCAAAAACATTCAGTACTTC. Translating it yields CASSLAGVSKNIQYF. Combining the CDR3 with reference TRBV7-2 and TRBJ2-4 gives the whole variable domain GAGVSQSPSNKVTEKGKDVELRCDPISGHTALYWYRQSLGQGLEFLIYFQGNSAPDKSGLPSDRFSAERTGGSVSTLTIQRTQQEDSAVYLCASSLAGVSKNIQYFGAGTRLSVL.